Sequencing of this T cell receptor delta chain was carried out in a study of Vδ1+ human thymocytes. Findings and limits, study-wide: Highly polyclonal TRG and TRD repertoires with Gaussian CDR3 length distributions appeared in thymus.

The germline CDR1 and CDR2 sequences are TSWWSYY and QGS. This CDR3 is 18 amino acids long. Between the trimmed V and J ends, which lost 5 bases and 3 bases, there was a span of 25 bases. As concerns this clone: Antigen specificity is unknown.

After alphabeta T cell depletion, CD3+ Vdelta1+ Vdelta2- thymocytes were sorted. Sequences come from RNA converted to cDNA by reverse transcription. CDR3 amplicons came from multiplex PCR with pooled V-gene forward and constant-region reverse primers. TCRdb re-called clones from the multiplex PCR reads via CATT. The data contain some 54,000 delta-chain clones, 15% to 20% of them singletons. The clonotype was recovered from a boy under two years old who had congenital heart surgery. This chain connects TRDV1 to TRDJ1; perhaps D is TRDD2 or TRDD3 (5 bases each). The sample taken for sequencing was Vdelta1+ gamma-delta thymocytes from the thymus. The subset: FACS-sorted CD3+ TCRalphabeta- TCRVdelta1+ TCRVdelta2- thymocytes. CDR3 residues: CALGSPYRNPGAADKLIF. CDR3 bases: TGTGCTCTTGGGTCCCCCTACCGTAATCCGGGGGCTGCCGATAAACTCATCTTT.